The 27 T cell receptor beta chains below come from one sample, sequenced in a study of CD8+ T cells in alopecia areata. TCR sequencing used cDNA made by reverse transcription of extracted RNA. Measured with immunoSEQ multiplex PCR; TCRdb has only the in-frame clones, and not every one. The data contain 95,000 to 120,000 clones, under 60% of them singletons. Sequenced material: NKG2D-low CD8+ T cells sorted from blood. Receptor source: a human donor with alopecia areata.

This clone showed up just a few times. The chain couples TRBV7-9 to TRBJ2-6; D not certain. V lost 5 bases and J lost 0, with 11 bases in between. This CDR3 contains 16 residues. The germline CDR1 and CDR2 sequences are SEHNR and FQNEAQ (reference sequence). CDR3 loop: CASSARTFSGANVLTF. CDR3 DNA sequence: TGTGCCAGCAGCGCACGGACCTTCTCTGGGGCCAACGTCCTGACTTTC. The full variable domain, its missing parts supplied by reference TRBV7-9 and TRBJ2-6, is DTGVSQNPRHKITKRGQNVTFRCDPISEHNRLYWYRQTLGQGPEFLTYFQNEAQLEKSRLLSDRFSAERPKGSFSTLEIQRTEQGDSAMYLCASSARTFSGANVLTFGAGSRLTVL.

This chain connects TRBV27 to TRBJ2-1, with 8 bases lining up with TRBD1. Looked up from germline, CDR1 is MNHEY and CDR2 is SMNVEV (reference sequence). V was clipped by 6 bases and J by 4 bases; unmatched bases: 5. The CDR3 spans 14 residues. The CDR3 nucleotides are TGTGCCAGCAGGAGGACAGGGAAGTACAATGAGCAGTTCTTC. This codes for CASRRTGKYNEQFF.

This clone was picked up a small number of times. J is TRBJ2-7 and V is TRBV5-1, with a weak D call TRBD1 (6 bases). Trimming took off 4 bases at V and 4 bases at J, with 27 bases between the two ends. Germline V gene sequence: CDR1 SGHRS, CDR2 YFSETQ. The CDR3 spans 18 residues. CDR3 in DNA: TGCGCCAGCAGCGGGGAGTTCAAAGGGACACCGACTGGATACGAGCAGTACTTC. Translating gives CASSGEFKGTPTGYEQYF. Filled out from reference TRBV5-1 and TRBJ2-7, the complete variable domain reads KAGVTQTPRYLIKTRGQQVTLSCSPISGHRSVSWYQQTPGQGLQFLFEYFSETQRNKGNFPGRFSGRQFSNSRSEMNVSTLELGDSALYLCASSGEFKGTPTGYEQYFGPGTRLTVT.

CDR3 nucleotide sequence: TGTGCCAGCAGCTTAAGGACAGGGGGCTCAAAAACCGGGGAGCTGTTTTTT. It codes for CASSLRTGGSKTGELFF. The genes are TRBV7-3 and TRBJ2-2, with TRBD1 matching 11 bases. The CDR3 sequence is 17 residues long. Germline CDR1 is SGHTA and CDR2 is FQGTGA. J lost 5 bases, V lost 1 base, and 6 bases had no gene match.

V gene TRBV10-3 combines with J gene TRBJ2-1; D gene ambiguous. Germline loops: CDR1 ENHRY, CDR2 SYGVKD. This CDR3 has 16 residues. V dropped 2 bases and J dropped 5 bases, with 16 bases sitting between them. The CDR3 sequence: CAISEVLKTQNNEQFF. The CDR3 DNA reads as TGTGCCATCAGTGAGGTTCTGAAGACCCAGAACAATGAGCAGTTCTTC.

This clone was seen a few times. Only one base separates this from a far larger clonotype, so it likely reflects a read error. At the DNA level, this CDR3 is encoded by other sequences in the same sample as well. The rearrangement links TRBV4-1 to TRBJ2-6; D possibly corresponds to TRBD1 (5 bases). CDR1 is MGHRA and CDR2 is YSYEKL in the germline V gene. With 1 base removed from V and 0 bases from J, the gap between germline ends came to 7 bases. The CDR3 is made up of 16 amino acids. CDR3 residues: CASSQGDSSGANVLTF. CDR3 DNA: TGCGCCAGCAGCCAAGGAGACAGCTCTGGGGCCAACGTCCTGACTTTC.

The chain links TRBV25-1 to TRBJ2-4; D gene unclear. The CDR3 contains 14 residues. CDR1 is MGHDK and CDR2 is SYGVNS in the germline V gene. Trimming stripped 2 bases from V and 4 bases from J, with 9 bases between. The CDR3 bases are TGTGCCAGCAGTGAACCAGGCGGAAAAAACATTCAGTACTTC. Translation: CASSEPGGKNIQYF.

This clone was detected a few times. The chain combines TRBV7-9 with TRBJ2-3, with D unclear. V gave up 4 bases and J gave up 5 bases, with 13 bases separating them. Germline V gives CDR1 SEHNR, CDR2 FQNEAQ (reference sequence). The CDR3 contains 14 residues. As DNA, the CDR3 is TGTGCCAGCAGCTCGGGTGAAGTAAGAGATACGCAGTATTTT. Amino acids: CASSSGEVRDTQYF. The whole variable domain, remainder taken from reference TRBV7-9 and TRBJ2-3, is DTGVSQNPRHKITKRGQNVTFRCDPISEHNRLYWYRQTLGQGPEFLTYFQNEAQLEKSRLLSDRFSAERPKGSFSTLEIQRTEQGDSAMYLCASSSGEVRDTQYFGPGTRLTVL.

This chain joins TRBV7-3 and TRBJ2-1, with D unresolved. V was trimmed by 4 bases and J by 7 bases, leaving 8 bases between them. The CDR3 sequence is 12 residues long. CDR1 is SGHTA, CDR2 FQGTGA, per germline. In nucleotides, the CDR3 is TGTGCCAGCAGCTCTATAGGGAATGAGCAGTTCTTC. Its translation: CASSSIGNEQFF.

The genes are TRBV7-3 and TRBJ2-1; 9 bases agree with TRBD2. The CDR3 extends over 15 amino acids. Germline CDR1 SGHTA, CDR2 FQGTGA. The V segment lost 6 bases and the J segment 6 bases; nucleotides outside the gene matches: 9. CDR3 region: CASSGREGQGNEQFF. The CDR3 bases are TGTGCCAGCAGTGGGCGGGAGGGCCAGGGCAATGAGCAGTTCTTC.

J is TRBJ2-3 and V is TRBV9; D is tentatively TRBD1 or TRBD2 (5 bases each). Per the germline V gene, CDR1 is SGDLS and CDR2 is YYNGEE. The CDR3 spans 14 residues. V lost 2 bases, J lost 0 bases, and 7 bases lay in between. This CDR3 is CASSVWGSTDTQYF. Here the CDR3 DNA reads TGTGCCAGCAGCGTCTGGGGGAGCACAGATACGCAGTATTTT.

The V call is TRBV5-6, the J call TRBJ1-2, with D tentatively TRBD1 (5 bases). Trimming shortened V by 0 bases and J by 7 bases, and 16 bases separated the two germline ends. The CDR3 spans 15 residues. CDR1 and CDR2 (germline): SGHDT, YYEEEE. The DNA for the CDR3 is TGTGCCAGCAGCTTGGGGTCCGGGGCGGCGGCTGGCTACACCTTC. Its protein is CASSLGSGAAAGYTF. The full variable domain, completed using reference TRBV5-6 and TRBJ1-2, is DAGVTQSPTHLIKTRGQQVTLRCSPKSGHDTVSWYQQALGQGPQFIFQYYEEEERQRGNFPDRFSGHQFPNYSSELNVNALLLGDSALYLCASSLGSGAAAGYTFGSGTRLTVV.

This rearrangement joins TRBV4-1 to TRBJ1-1, with D unclear. This CDR3 has 15 amino acids. V dropped 1 base and J dropped 1 base, with 10 bases sitting between them. CDR1 is MGHRA, CDR2 YSYEKL, per germline. The CDR3 sequence: CASSQVIGWNTEAFF. The CDR3 DNA is TGCGCCAGCAGCCAAGTTATTGGTTGGAACACTGAAGCTTTCTTT.

This chain connects TRBV7-9 to TRBJ2-7; D remains ambiguous. This CDR3 region has 13 residues. Per germline, CDR1 SEHNR and CDR2 FQNEAQ (reference sequence). Trimming shortened V by 5 bases and J by 3 bases, and 11 bases separated the two germline ends. The CDR3 coding sequence is TGTGCCAGCAGCCTCAGTGGGGACTACGAGCAGTACTTC. Translating gives CASSLSGDYEQYF.

In this sample, this clone turned up a few times. J is TRBJ1-2 and V is TRBV6-5, with D maybe TRBD1 (5 bases). Germline V gives CDR1 MNHEY, CDR2 SVGAGI. This CDR3 spans 15 amino acids. V dropped 6 bases and J dropped 1 base, with 15 bases sitting between them. The CDR3 nucleotides read TGTGCCAGCAGCCACTCGGGGGGAAGTAACTATGGCTACACCTTC. It encodes CASSHSGGSNYGYTF.

CDR3 coding DNA: TGTGCCAGCAGTCCCCGGACAGGGGGATCTGGGGCCAACGTCCTGACTTTC. It encodes CASSPRTGGSGANVLTF. This chain joins TRBV27 and TRBJ2-6, with 10 bases that match TRBD1. The ends lost 5 bases at V and 1 base at J; junction bases unmatched: 5. The CDR3 runs to 17 residues. Germline V gives CDR1 MNHEY, CDR2 SMNVEV (reference sequence).

The chain links TRBV27 to TRBJ2-1; TRBD2 matches at 7 bases. The CDR3 contains 14 residues. V lost 3 bases to trimming and J lost 8 bases; unmatched junction nucleotides: 7. CDR1 is MNHEY and CDR2 is SMNVEV in the germline V gene (reference sequence). The chain's CDR3 is CASSFKRESDEQFF. CDR3 nucleotides: TGTGCCAGCAGTTTCAAGCGGGAATCGGATGAGCAGTTCTTC.

This chain links TRBV5-1 with TRBJ2-7; D ambiguous. CDR3 size: 12 residues. Germline CDR1 is SGHRS and CDR2 is YFSETQ. The V gene lost 1 base and the J gene lost 6 bases, with 8 bases spanning the gap. The CDR3 loop reads CASSLNAAEQYF. The CDR3 nucleotides read TGCGCCAGCAGCTTGAACGCCGCCGAGCAGTACTTC.

The chain recombines TRBV5-1 with TRBJ1-1; no reliable D call. The CDR3 is 13 amino acids. V lost 1 base and J lost 3, with 7 bases in between. From germline, CDR1 is SGHRS and CDR2 YFSETQ. The CDR3 coding sequence is TGCGCCAGCAGCTTGTGGTGGGACACTGAAGCTTTCTTT. This encodes CASSLWWDTEAFF.

The genes are TRBV28 and TRBJ2-2; no clear D. Trimming left V 5 bases short and J 5 bases short, with 9 bases between. Germline lookup yields CDR1 MDHEN and CDR2 SYDVKM. CDR3 length: 13 amino acids. CDR3 in DNA: TGTGCCAGCAGTACCAGTAATACCGGGGAGCTGTTTTTT. As protein: CASSTSNTGELFF.

This chain connects TRBV27 to TRBJ2-7; 10 positions agree with TRBD1. V trimming: 5 bases; J trimming: 2 bases; junction bases outside the gene matches: 3. Germline V lookup: CDR1 MNHEY, CDR2 SMNVEV (reference sequence). This CDR3 spans 14 amino acids. This CDR3 reads CASSGTGATYEQYF. CDR3 sequence (DNA): TGTGCCAGCAGTGGGACAGGGGCAACCTACGAGCAGTACTTC.

This clone has ten or more counts. V is TRBV10-3 and J is TRBJ1-2; D is ambiguous. The CDR3 has 12 amino acids. V lost 1 base and J 6 bases, leaving 6 bases between the germline ends. Germline CDR1 ENHRY, CDR2 SYGVKD. The CDR3: CAISELEDGYTF. DNA of the CDR3: TGTGCCATCAGTGAGTTGGAGGATGGCTACACCTTC.

There are a few counts of this clone. This sequence joins TRBV5-1 and TRBJ2-1; 12 bases match TRBD1. The germline CDR1 and CDR2 sequences are SGHRS and YFSETQ. The CDR3 consists of 15 residues. V lost 4 bases to trimming and J lost 10 bases; unmatched junction nucleotides: 9. CDR3 loop: CASSPGGQGAREQFF. CDR3 in DNA: TGCGCCAGCAGCCCGGGGGGACAGGGGGCGAGGGAGCAGTTCTTC.

The J gene is TRBJ2-5, the V gene TRBV5-3; 12 nucleotides match TRBD2. TRBV5-3 qualifies as an ORF whose function is uncertain. There are 16 residues in the CDR3. The J segment lost 2 bases and the V segment lost 4 bases, leaving 6 bases of the junction unmatched. In DNA, the CDR3 is TGTGCCAGAAGCCTCCGGACTAGCGGGATACAAGAGACCCAGTACTTC. It specifies CARSLRTSGIQETQYF.

This clone occurred a few times. The rearrangement uses TRBV28 and TRBJ1-5; perhaps TRBD1 as D (6 bases). This CDR3 is built from 14 residues. From germline, CDR1 is MDHEN and CDR2 SYDVKM. The ends were cut back, 3 bases at V and 2 bases at J, with 8 bases in the middle. This CDR3 reads CASSFGGRNQPQHF. The CDR3 DNA reads as TGTGCCAGCAGTTTTGGGGGGCGCAATCAGCCCCAGCATTTT.

In this sample, this clone turned up a few times. The chain recombines TRBV5-1 with TRBJ2-5; 13 positions agree with TRBD2. With 4 bases clipped from V and 2 bases from J, the junction kept 2 bases outside the gene matches. Germline V gene sequence: CDR1 SGHRS, CDR2 YFSETQ. This CDR3 contains 15 residues. The CDR3 bases are TGCGCCAGCAGCCTACTAGCGGGAGGGCAAGAGACCCAGTACTTC. It specifies CASSLLAGGQETQYF.

The V call is TRBV2, the J call TRBJ1-5; D gene ambiguous. The V end was cut by 3 bases, the J end by 9 bases, with 9 bases between. The CDR3 extends over 12 amino acids. Germline V CDR1 and CDR2: SNHLY, FYNNEI. CDR3 DNA: TGTGCCAGCAGTGATCTACGACCGCCCCAGCATTTT. Protein sequence: CASSDLRPPQHF.